This TCR beta chain originates from a study of blood T cell repertoires in COVID-19. Using immunoSEQ multiplex PCR, the repertoire was profiled, and TCRdb retains in-frame clones only, with some absent. This sample has about 200,000 clones, with roughly four fifths found just once. This CDR3 has 15 residues. Germline values: CDR1 LGHNA, CDR2 YNFKEQ. The junction had 2 bases not matched to a gene; V was cut back by 0 bases and J by 8 bases. Source material: PBMCs or T cells enriched from blood (not recorded which). V usage is TRBV4-2 and J usage is TRBJ1-4, with 11 bases aligning to TRBD1. The origin of this receptor is a man between 40 and 49 years old who had recovered from COVID-19. This CDR3 is CASSQDRTGGEKLFF. The CDR3 DNA follows: TGTGCCAGCAGCCAAGATCGGACAGGGGGCGAAAAACTGTTTTTT.